Presented here are 14 T cell receptor beta chains from one specimen sequenced in a study of molecular identifiers for immune sequencing clone quantification. TCRdb processed the PCR reads anew with MiXCR; each CDR3 protein has one entry. The table shows approximately 320,000 distinct CDR3 sequences, with about 23% occurring only once. Sequenced: naive CD8+ T cells from blood, with Jurkat cell RNA spiked in. Subset specified: FACS-sorted CD8+CD4-CCR7+CD45RA+ naive T cells. These receptors were taken from a human donor in good health. Some libraries in this study had Jurkat cell RNA spiked in.

In regard to this clonotype: A much larger clonotype is one base distant, so this may be a read error. This chain joins TRBV5-3 and TRBJ1-1, with 8 bases lining up with TRBD1. TRBV5-3 counts as an open reading frame of uncertain function. The V and J ends lost 8 bases and 4 bases, in that order; junction bases with no gene match: 13. The CDR3 sequence is 15 residues long. CDR3 protein: CASSPRTGLGTEAFF. CDR3 nucleotides: TGTGCCAGCAGCCCACGGACAGGGTTGGGCACTGAAGCTTTCTTT.

This clonotype was recorded many times. The chain uses TRBV7-2 and TRBJ1-5; the D is unclear. This CDR3 comprises 17 residues. Trimming took 4 bases from V and 0 from J, leaving 16 bases between them. From germline, CDR1 is SGHTA and CDR2 FQGNSA. This CDR3 reads CASSSPLVGYSNQPQHF. CDR3 nucleotides: TGTGCCAGCAGCTCCCCCCTGGTGGGCTATAGCAATCAGCCCCAGCATTTT.

This clonotype was seen more than once but under ten times. The gene calls are TRBV7-9 and TRBJ2-1; D may be TRBD2 (5 bases). This CDR3 comprises 16 residues. Trimming pared 2 bases from V and 5 bases from J, leaving 16 bases between. The germline V gene has CDR1 SEHNR and CDR2 FQNEAQ (reference sequence). The CDR3 DNA follows: TGTGCCAGCAGCTTATCGGGCCTGAGGGCCCACAATGAGCAGTTCTTC. Its protein product is CASSLSGLRAHNEQFF.

This clonotype was seen ten or more times. This chain joins TRBV6-1 and TRBJ1-2, with D possibly TRBD1 on 6 matching bases. The CDR3 extends over 16 amino acids. Germline-derived CDR1 and CDR2 are MNHNS and SASEGT. The ends were cut back, 7 bases at V and 0 bases at J, with 18 bases in the middle. This chain's CDR3 is CASTGQLHSSNYGYTF. DNA of the CDR3: TGTGCCAGCACCGGACAGCTACACAGTTCTAACTATGGCTACACCTTC.

At least ten counts were recorded for this clonotype. V is TRBV5-1 and J is TRBJ2-7; 7 bases agree with TRBD2. This CDR3 has 13 amino acids. CDR1 and CDR2 (germline): SGHRS, YFSETQ. V lost 5 bases, J lost 2 bases, and 4 bases stayed unmatched. CDR3 nucleotide sequence: TGCGCCAGCAGTCGGGACTACACCTACGAGCAGTACTTC. Translated, it gives CASSRDYTYEQYF.

In regard to this clonotype: One junction end disagrees with the germline gene, perhaps due to a read error. The chain uses TRBV18 and TRBJ2-7; no reliable D call. The germline V gene encodes CDR1 KGHSH and CDR2 LQKENI. This CDR3 is built from 12 residues. The chain's CDR3 is CASSPPSYQQYF. DNA for the CDR3: TGTGCCAGCTCACCACCCTCCTACCAGCAGTACTTC.

This clonotype occurred many times. This chain uses TRBV29-1 with TRBJ1-1; tentative D call: TRBD1 (5 bases). Germline V gene sequence: CDR1 SQVTM, CDR2 ANQGSEA. CDR3 length: 13 amino acids. The V end was cut by 7 bases, the J end by 5 bases, with 17 bases between. The CDR3 here is CSAETVEGTEAFF. The CDR3 DNA is TGCAGCGCTGAGACAGTGGAGGGGACTGAAGCTTTCTTT.

This clonotype was detected many times. The chain employs TRBV29-1 and TRBJ1-2; 10 bases line up with TRBD1. The germline V gene has CDR1 SQVTM and CDR2 ANQGSEA. Germline trimming cut 4 bases from V and 4 bases from J; bases unmatched to any gene: 3. The CDR3 is 13 residues long. The CDR3 DNA is TGCAGCGTTGTTAGGACAGGGGGCTATGGCTACACCTTC. Protein sequence: CSVVRTGGYGYTF.

This clonotype was detected only a few times. V and J are TRBV7-9 and TRBJ2-3; D ambiguous. The CDR3 runs to 13 residues. From germline, CDR1 is SEHNR and CDR2 FQNEAQ (reference sequence). Deletions cut 5 bases from V and 1 base from J, with 7 bases between. The chain's CDR3 is CASSERGTDTQYF. In DNA form, the CDR3 reads TGTGCCAGCAGCGAACGGGGCACAGATACGCAGTATTTT.

This clonotype was seen many times. The V and J genes are TRBV19 and TRBJ2-7; D may be TRBD1 (6 bases). CDR1 is LNHDA, CDR2 SQIVND, per germline (reference sequence). Trimming pared 5 bases from V and 3 bases from J, leaving 14 bases between. The CDR3 covers 14 residues. CDR3 protein: CASSPGAALYEQYF. DNA for the CDR3: TGTGCCAGTAGTCCAGGGGCCGCTCTCTACGAGCAGTACTTC. Full variable domain (outside the CDR3, taken from reference TRBV19 and TRBJ2-7): DGGITQSPKYLFRKEGQNVTLSCEQNLNHDAMYWYRQDPGQGLRLIYYSQIVNDFQKGDIAEGYSVSREKKESFPLTVTSAQKNPTAFYLCASSPGAALYEQYFGPGTRLTVT.

V is TRBV14 and J is TRBJ2-7; 13 bases match TRBD2. The CDR3 extends over 16 amino acids. V dropped 4 bases and J dropped 7; count of bases not matched to a gene: 10. Germline V CDR1 and CDR2: SGHDN, FVKESK. The CDR3 sequence: CASSPRTSGSLGEQYF. CDR3 coding DNA: TGTGCCAGCAGCCCGCGGACTAGCGGGAGCCTCGGGGAGCAGTACTTC.

This chain uses TRBV19 with TRBJ2-5; a weak D match, TRBD1 (5 bases). CDR3 length: 15 amino acids. Per the germline V gene, CDR1 is LNHDA and CDR2 is SQIVND (reference sequence). The V gene lost 7 bases and the J gene lost 5 bases, with 20 bases spanning the gap. The CDR3 nucleotides read TGTGCCAGTACCCCTTTTGGGGCGGACCGGGAGACCCAGTACTTC. Protein sequence: CASTPFGADRETQYF.

In the case of this clonotype: Since a much larger clone is just one base distant, this may be a read error. The chain recombines TRBV6-5 with TRBJ2-7, with 14 nucleotides matching TRBD2. This CDR3 region has 14 residues. Per the germline V gene, CDR1 is MNHEY and CDR2 is SVGAGI. The DNA for the CDR3 is TGTGCCAGCAGCCCGACTAGCGGGAGGGGCTTCTTGAACTTC. Protein product: CASSPTSGRGFLNF.

V is TRBV4-3 and J is TRBJ2-2; D uncertain. V was shortened by 3 bases and J by 5 bases, with 10 bases between the two germline ends. The CDR3 is 14 residues long. Germline values: CDR1 LGHNA, CDR2 YSLEER. CDR3 DNA sequence: TGCGCCAGCAGCCATTCAGCCGCAACCGGGGAGCTGTTTTTT. Amino acid sequence: CASSHSAATGELFF.